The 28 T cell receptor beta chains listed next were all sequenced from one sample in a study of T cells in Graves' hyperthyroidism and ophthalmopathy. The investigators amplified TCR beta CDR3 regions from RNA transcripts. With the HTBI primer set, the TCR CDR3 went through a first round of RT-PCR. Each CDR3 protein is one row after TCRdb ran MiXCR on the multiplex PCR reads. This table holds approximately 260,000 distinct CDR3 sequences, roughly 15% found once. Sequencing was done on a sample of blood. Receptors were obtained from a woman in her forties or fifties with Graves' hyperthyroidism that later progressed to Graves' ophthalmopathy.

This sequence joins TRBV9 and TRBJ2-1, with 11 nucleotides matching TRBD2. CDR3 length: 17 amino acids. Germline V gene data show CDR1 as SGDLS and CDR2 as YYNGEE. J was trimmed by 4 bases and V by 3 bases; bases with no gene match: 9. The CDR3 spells CASSGNLGLAAYNEQFF. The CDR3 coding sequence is TGTGCCAGCAGCGGTAACTTGGGACTAGCGGCGTACAATGAGCAGTTCTTC.

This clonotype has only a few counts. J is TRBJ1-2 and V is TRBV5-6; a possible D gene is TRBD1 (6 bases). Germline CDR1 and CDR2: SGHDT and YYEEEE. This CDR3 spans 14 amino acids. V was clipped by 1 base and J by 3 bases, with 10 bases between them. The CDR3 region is CASSLTGIHYGYTF. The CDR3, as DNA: TGTGCCAGCAGCTTGACAGGGATCCACTATGGCTACACCTTC. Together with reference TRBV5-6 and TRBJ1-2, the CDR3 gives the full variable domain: DAGVTQSPTHLIKTRGQQVTLRCSPKSGHDTVSWYQQALGQGPQFIFQYYEEEERQRGNFPDRFSGHQFPNYSSELNVNALLLGDSALYLCASSLTGIHYGYTFGSGTRLTVV.

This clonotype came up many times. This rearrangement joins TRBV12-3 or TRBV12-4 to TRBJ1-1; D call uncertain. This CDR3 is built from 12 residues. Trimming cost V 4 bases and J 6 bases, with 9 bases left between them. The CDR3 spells CASSSRVSEAFF. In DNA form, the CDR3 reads TGTGCCAGCAGTTCCAGAGTCTCTGAAGCTTTCTTT.

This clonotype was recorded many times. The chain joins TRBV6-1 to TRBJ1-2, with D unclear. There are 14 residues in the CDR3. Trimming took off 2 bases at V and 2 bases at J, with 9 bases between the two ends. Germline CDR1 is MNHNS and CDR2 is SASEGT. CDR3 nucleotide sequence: TGTGCCAGCAGTGAACAGGCCGCGAACTATGGCTACACCTTC. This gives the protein CASSEQAANYGYTF.

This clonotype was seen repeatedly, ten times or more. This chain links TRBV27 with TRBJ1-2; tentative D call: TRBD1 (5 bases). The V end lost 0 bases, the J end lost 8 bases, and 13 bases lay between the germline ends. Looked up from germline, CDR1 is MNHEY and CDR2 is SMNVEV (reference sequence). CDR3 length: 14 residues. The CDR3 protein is CASSLSGAGSGYTF. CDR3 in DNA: TGTGCCAGCAGTTTATCGGGCGCAGGGAGCGGCTACACCTTC.

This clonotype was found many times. The CDR3 bases are TGTGCCAGCTCACCAATAACAGGGGACAGGGGTGAAGCTTTCTTT. It yields the protein CASSPITGDRGEAFF. The chain couples TRBV18 to TRBJ1-1; 10 bases are a match to TRBD1. The ends lost 2 bases at V and 7 bases at J; junction bases unmatched: 7. In germline, CDR1 is KGHSH, CDR2 LQKENI. This CDR3 region has 15 residues.

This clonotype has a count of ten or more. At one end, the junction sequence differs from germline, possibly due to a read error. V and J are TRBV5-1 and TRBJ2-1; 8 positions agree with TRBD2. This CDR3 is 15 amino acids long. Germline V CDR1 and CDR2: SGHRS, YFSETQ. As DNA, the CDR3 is TGTGCCAGCAGTTTGGCGGGGGGCAACTACAATGAGCAGTTCTTC. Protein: CASSLAGGNYNEQFF.

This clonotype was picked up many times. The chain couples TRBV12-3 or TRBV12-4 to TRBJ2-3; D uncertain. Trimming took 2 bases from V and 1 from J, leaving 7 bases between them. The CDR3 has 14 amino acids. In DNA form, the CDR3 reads TGTGCCAGCAGTTTAATAACGGGCACAGATACGCAGTATTTT. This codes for CASSLITGTDTQYF.

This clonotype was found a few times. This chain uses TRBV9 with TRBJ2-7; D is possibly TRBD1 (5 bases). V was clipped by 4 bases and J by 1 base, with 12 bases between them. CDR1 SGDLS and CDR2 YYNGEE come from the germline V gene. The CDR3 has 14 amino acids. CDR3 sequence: CASSPRTTSYEQYF. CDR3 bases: TGTGCCAGCAGCCCACGGACAACTTCCTACGAGCAGTACTTC.

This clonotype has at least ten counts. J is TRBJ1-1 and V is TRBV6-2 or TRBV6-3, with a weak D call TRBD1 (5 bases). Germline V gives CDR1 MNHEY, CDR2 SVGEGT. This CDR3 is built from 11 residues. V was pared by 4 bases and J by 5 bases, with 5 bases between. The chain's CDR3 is CASSWGTEAFF. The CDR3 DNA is TGTGCCAGCAGTTGGGGGACTGAAGCTTTCTTT.

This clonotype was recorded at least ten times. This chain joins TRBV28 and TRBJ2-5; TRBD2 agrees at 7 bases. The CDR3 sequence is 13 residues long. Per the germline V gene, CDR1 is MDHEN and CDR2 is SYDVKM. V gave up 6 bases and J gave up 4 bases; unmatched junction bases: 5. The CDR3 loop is CASRWGGAETQYF. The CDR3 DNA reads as TGTGCCAGCAGGTGGGGGGGAGCAGAGACCCAGTACTTC.

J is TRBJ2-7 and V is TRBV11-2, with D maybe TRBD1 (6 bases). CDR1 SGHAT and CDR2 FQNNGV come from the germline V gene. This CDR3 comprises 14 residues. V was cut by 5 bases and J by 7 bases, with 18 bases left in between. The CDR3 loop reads CASSIFDRTSEQYF. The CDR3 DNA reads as TGTGCCAGCAGCATCTTCGACAGGACCTCGGAGCAGTACTTC.

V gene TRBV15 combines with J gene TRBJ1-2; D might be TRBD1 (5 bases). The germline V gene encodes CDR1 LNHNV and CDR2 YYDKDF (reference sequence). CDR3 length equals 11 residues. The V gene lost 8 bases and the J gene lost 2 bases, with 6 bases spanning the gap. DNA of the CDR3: TGTGCCACCGGGGCCAACTATGGCTACACCTTC. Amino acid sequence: CATGANYGYTF.

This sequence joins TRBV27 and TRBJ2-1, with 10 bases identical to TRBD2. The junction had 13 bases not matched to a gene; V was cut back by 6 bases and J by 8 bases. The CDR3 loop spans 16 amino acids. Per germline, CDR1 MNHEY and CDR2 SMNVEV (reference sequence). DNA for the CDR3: TGTGCCAGCAGCTACGTCCCTAGCGGGAGAAACCATGAGCAGTTCTTC. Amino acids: CASSYVPSGRNHEQFF.

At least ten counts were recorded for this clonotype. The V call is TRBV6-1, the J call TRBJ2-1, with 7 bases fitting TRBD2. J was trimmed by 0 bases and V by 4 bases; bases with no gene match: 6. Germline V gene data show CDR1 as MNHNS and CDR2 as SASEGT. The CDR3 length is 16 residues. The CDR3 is CASSVNPGGSYNEQFF. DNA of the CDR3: TGTGCCAGCAGTGTGAATCCGGGAGGCTCCTACAATGAGCAGTTCTTC.

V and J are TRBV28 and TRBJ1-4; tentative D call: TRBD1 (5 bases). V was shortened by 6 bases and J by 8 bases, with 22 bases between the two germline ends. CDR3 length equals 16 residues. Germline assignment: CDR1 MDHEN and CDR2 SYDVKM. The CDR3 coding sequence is TGTGCCAGCAGGGGGACGCGGGCAACAGAACGAGAAAAACTGTTTTTT. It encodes CASRGTRATEREKLFF.

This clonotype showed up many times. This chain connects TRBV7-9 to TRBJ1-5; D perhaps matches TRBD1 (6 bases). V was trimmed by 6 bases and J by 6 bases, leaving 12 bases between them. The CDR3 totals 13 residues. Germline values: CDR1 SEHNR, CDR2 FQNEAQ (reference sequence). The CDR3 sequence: CASRGGRGQPQHF. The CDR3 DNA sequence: TGTGCCAGCAGGGGGGGGCGCGGTCAGCCCCAGCATTTT.

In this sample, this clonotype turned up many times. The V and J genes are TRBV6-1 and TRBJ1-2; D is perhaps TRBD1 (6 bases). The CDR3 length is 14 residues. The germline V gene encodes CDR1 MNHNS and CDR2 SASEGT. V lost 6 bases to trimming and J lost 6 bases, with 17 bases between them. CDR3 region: CASRSSTGTDGYTF. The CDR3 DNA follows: TGTGCCAGCAGAAGCTCGACAGGTACCGATGGCTACACCTTC.

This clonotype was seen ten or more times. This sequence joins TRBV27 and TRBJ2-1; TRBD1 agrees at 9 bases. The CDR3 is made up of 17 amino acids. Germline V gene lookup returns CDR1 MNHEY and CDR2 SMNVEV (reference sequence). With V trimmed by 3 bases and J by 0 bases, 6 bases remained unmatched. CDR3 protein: CASSLIQGAPSYNEQFF. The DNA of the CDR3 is TGTGCCAGCAGTTTGATACAGGGGGCGCCCTCCTACAATGAGCAGTTCTTC.

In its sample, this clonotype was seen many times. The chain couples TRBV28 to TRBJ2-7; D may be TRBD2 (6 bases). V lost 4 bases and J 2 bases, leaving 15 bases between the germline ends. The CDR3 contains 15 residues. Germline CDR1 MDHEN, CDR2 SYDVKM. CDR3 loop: CASSSIARGAYEQYF. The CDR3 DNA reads TGTGCCAGCAGTTCCATAGCGCGGGGCGCCTACGAGCAGTACTTC.

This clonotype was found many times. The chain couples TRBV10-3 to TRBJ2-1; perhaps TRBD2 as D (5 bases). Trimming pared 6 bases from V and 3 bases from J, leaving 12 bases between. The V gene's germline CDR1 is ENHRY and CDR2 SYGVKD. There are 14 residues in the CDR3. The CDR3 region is CAISPSGNYNEQFF. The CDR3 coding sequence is TGTGCCATCAGCCCCTCCGGGAACTACAATGAGCAGTTCTTC.

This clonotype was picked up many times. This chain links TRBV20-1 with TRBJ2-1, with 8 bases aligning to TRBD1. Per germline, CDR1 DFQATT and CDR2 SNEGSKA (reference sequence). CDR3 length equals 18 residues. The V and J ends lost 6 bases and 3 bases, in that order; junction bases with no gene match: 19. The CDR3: CSALGRGPGTENYNEQFF. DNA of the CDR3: TGCAGTGCCCTGGGCAGGGGGCCGGGTACGGAAAACTACAATGAGCAGTTCTTC.

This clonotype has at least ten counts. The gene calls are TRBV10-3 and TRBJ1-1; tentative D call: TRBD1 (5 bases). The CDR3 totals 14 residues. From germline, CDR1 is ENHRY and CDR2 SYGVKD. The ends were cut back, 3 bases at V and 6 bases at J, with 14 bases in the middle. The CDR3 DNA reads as TGTGCCATCAGTGACGGTCAGGGAGTCCCTGAAGCTTTCTTT. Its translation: CAISDGQGVPEAFF.

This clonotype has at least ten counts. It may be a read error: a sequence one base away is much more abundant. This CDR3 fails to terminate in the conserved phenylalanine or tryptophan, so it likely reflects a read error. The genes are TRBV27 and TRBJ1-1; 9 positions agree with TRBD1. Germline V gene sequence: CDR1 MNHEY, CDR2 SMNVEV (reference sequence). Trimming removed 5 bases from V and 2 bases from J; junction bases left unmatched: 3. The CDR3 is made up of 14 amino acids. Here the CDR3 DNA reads TGTGCCAGCAGTCAGGGACAGGGAAACACTGAAGCTTTCCTT. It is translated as CASSQGQGNTEAFL.

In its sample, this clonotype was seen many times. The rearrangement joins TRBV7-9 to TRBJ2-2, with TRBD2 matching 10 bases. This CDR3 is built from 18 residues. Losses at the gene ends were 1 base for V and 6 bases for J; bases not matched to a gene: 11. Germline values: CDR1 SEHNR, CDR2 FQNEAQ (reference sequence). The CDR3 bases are TGTGCCAGCAGCTTAGTGTGGCTAGCGGGAGACTTTTCCGGGGAGCTGTTTTTT. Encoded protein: CASSLVWLAGDFSGELFF.

CDR3 protein: CASKSPGAKYEQYF. The CDR3 nucleotides read TGTGCCAGTAAGTCCCCCGGTGCGAAATACGAGCAGTACTTC. The chain recombines TRBV19 with TRBJ2-7; D gene unclear. This CDR3 comprises 14 residues. V shed 7 bases and J shed 4 bases, with 17 bases lying between them. Germline lookup yields CDR1 LNHDA and CDR2 SQIVND (reference sequence).

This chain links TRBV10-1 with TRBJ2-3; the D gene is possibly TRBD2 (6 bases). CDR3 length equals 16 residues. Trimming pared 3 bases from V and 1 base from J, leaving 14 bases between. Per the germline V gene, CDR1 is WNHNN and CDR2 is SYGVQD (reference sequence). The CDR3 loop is CASSDVSSSGTDTQYF. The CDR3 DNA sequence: TGCGCCAGCAGTGATGTATCCTCTAGCGGCACAGATACGCAGTATTTT.

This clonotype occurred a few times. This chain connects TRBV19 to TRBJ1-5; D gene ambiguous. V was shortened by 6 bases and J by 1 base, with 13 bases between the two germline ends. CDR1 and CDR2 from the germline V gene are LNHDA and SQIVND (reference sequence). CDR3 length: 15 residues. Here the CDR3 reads CASRRSLGSNQPQHF. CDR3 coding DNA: TGTGCCAGTAGGAGGAGCCTGGGAAGCAATCAGCCCCAGCATTTT.